This TCR beta chain originates from a study of identical twins. The length of the CDR3 is 15 residues. Germline values: CDR1 SGHNT, CDR2 YENEEA. V was clipped by 2 bases and J by 6 bases, with 16 bases between them. This clonotype was detected only a few times. Via MiXCR, TCRdb re-called the 5' RACE reads, giving one row per CDR3 protein. Among under 300,000 distinct CDR3 sequences listed, roughly 12% were seen once. These data were also reused for a study on yellow fever vaccine responses in identical twins.

Sequencing was carried out using memory (CD45RO+) T cells sorted from blood. The gene calls are TRBV11-3 and TRBJ1-2, with D possibly TRBD1 on 5 matching bases. This receptor was obtained from a woman aged 18-30 years in good health. The CDR3 spells CASSLIRDEMNGYTF. The CDR3 DNA sequence: TGTGCCAGCAGCTTAATCAGGGACGAGATGAATGGCTACACCTTC.